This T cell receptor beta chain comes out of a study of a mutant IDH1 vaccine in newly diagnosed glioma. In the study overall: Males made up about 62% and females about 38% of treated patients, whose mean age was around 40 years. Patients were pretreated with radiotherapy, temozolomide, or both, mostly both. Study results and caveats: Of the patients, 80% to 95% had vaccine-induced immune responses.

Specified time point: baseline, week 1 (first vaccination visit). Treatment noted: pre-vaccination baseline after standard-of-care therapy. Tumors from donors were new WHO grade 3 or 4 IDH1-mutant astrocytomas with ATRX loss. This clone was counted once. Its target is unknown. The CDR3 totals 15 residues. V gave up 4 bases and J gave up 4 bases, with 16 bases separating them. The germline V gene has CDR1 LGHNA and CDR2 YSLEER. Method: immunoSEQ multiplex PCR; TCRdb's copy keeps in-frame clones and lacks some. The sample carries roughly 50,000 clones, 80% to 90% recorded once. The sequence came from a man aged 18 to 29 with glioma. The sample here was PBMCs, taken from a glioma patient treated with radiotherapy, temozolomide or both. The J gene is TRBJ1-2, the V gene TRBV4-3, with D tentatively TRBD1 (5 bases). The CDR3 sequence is CASSPQPTEFYGYTF. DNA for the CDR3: TGCGCCAGCAGCCCCCAGCCGACAGAGTTCTATGGCTACACCTTC.